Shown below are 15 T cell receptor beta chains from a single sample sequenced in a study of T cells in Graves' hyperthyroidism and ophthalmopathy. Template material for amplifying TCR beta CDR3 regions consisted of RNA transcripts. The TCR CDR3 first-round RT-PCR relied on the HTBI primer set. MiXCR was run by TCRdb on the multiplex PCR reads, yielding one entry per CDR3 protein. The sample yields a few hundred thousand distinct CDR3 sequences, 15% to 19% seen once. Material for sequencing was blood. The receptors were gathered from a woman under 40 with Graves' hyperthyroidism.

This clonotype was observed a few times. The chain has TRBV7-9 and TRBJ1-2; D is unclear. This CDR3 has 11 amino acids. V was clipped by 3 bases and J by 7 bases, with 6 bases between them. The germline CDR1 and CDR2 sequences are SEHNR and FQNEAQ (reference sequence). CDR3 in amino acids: CASSFLSGYTF. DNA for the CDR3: TGTGCCAGCAGCTTTTTGAGTGGCTACACCTTC. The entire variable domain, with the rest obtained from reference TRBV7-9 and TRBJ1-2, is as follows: DTGVSQNPRHKITKRGQNVTFRCDPISEHNRLYWYRQTLGQGPEFLTYFQNEAQLEKSRLLSDRFSAERPKGSFSTLEIQRTEQGDSAMYLCASSFLSGYTFGSGTRLTVV.

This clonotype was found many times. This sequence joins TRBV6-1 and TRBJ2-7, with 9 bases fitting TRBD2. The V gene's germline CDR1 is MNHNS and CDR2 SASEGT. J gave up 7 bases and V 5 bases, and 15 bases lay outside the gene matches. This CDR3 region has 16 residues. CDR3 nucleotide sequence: TGTGCCAGCAGTTCCCTACGACTAGCGGAGGCGGGAGAGCAGTACTTC. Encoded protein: CASSSLRLAEAGEQYF.

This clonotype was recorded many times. CDR3 sequence (DNA): TGTGCCAGCAGTTTCTACCGGACAGGGGGCGACTATGGCTACACCTTC. The encoded protein is CASSFYRTGGDYGYTF. The V call is TRBV27, the J call TRBJ1-2; TRBD1 aligns across 11 bases. V was pared by 3 bases and J by 3 bases, with 6 bases of the junction left unmatched. The germline V gene encodes CDR1 MNHEY and CDR2 SMNVEV (reference sequence). This CDR3 is built from 16 residues.

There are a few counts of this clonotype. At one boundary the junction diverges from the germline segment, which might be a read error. For the CDR3, the DNA is TGTGCCGGCAGCGTAGAGCGGCTAGCGGGCTACAATGAGCAGTTCTTC. Encoded protein: CAGSVERLAGYNEQFF. This chain connects TRBV9 to TRBJ2-1; 8 bases map to TRBD2. Germline CDR1 reads SGDLS; CDR2 reads YYNGEE. The CDR3 runs 16 residues.

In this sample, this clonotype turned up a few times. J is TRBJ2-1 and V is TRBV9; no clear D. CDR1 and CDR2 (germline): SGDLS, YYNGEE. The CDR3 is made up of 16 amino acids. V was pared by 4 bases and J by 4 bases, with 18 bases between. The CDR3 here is CASSSPPSSPYNEQFF. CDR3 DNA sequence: TGTGCCAGCAGCTCCCCCCCTTCGTCTCCATACAATGAGCAGTTCTTC.

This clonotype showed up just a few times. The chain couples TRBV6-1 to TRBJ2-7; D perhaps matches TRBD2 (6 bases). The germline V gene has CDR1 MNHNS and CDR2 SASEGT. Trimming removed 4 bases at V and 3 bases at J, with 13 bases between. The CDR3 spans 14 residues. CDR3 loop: CASSVGGSGYEQYF. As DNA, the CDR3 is TGTGCCAGCAGTGTGGGAGGCTCGGGCTACGAGCAGTACTTC.

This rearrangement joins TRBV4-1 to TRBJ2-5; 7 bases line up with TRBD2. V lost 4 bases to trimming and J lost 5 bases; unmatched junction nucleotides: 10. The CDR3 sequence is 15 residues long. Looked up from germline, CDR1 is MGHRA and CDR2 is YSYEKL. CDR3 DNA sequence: TGCGCCAGCAGCCCTCGACGGGGGGTTTCGGAGACCCAGTACTTC. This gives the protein CASSPRRGVSETQYF.

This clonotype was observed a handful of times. As DNA, the CDR3 is TGTGCCAGCAGCTACCCGACCACCACCGGGGAGCTGTTTTTT. Translation: CASSYPTTTGELFF. V and J are TRBV5-5 and TRBJ2-2; D unclear. CDR1 is SGHKS, CDR2 YYEKEE, per germline (reference sequence). V was clipped by 3 bases and J by 4 bases, with 10 bases between them. This CDR3 contains 14 residues.

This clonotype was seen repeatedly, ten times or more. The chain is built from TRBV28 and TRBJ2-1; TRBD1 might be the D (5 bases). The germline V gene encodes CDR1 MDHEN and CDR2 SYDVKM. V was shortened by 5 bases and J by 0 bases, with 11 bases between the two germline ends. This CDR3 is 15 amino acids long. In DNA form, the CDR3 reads TGTGCCAGCAGTAATCAGGGTTCCTCCTACAATGAGCAGTTCTTC. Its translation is CASSNQGSSYNEQFF.

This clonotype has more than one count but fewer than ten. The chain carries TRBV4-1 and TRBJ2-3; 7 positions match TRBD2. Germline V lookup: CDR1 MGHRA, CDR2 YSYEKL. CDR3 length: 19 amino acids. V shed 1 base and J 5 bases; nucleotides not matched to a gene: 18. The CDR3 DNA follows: TGCGCCAGCAGCCAAGCACCCTTGACTAGCTGGTGGATGAGAGATACGCAGTATTTT. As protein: CASSQAPLTSWWMRDTQYF.

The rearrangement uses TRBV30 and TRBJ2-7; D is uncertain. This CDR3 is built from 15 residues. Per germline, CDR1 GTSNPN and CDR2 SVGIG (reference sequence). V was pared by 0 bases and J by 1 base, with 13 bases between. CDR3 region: CAWSVRTAQSYEQYF. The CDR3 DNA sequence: TGTGCCTGGAGTGTACGGACGGCCCAGTCCTACGAGCAGTACTTC.

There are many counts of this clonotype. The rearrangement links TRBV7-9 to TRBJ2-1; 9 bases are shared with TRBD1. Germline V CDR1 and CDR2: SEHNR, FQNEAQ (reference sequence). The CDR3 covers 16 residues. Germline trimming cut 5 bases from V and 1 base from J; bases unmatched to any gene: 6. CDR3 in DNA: TGTGCCAGCAGCGTTCGACAGGGGGTGTCCTACAATGAGCAGTTCTTC. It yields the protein CASSVRQGVSYNEQFF.

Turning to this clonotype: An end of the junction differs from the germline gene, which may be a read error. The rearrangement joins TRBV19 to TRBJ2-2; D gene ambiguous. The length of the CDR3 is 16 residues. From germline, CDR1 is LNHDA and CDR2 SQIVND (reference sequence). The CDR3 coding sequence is TGTGTCAGTAGTATAGGGCCGTTCGCGAACACCGGGGAGCTGTTTTTT. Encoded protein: CVSSIGPFANTGELFF.

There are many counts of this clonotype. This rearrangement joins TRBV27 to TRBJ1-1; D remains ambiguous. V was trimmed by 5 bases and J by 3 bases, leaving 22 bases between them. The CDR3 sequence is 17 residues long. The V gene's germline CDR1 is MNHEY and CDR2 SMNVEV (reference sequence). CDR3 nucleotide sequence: TGTGCCAGCAGTCCCGCTGCGTTCCAAAGGGTGGACACTGAAGCTTTCTTT. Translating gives CASSPAAFQRVDTEAFF.

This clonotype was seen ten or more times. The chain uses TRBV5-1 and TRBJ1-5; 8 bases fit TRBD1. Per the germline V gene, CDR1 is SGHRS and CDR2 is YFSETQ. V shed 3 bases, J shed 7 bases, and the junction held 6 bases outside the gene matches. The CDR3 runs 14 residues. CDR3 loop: CASSSGQGTQPQHF. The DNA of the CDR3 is TGCGCCAGCAGCTCCGGACAGGGTACCCAGCCCCAGCATTTT.